This entry concerns a single TCR beta chain. The antigen is unknown. The PCR had 60 Vbeta and 13 Jbeta primers. The protocol was immunoSEQ multiplex PCR, while the TCRdb copy is restricted to in-frame clones and leaves out a portion. The sample lists more than 95,000 clones; approximately 72% were seen once. The data were obtained in a study of cytomegalovirus exposure and HLA in healthy donors. The overall study: HLA-typed donors contributed around 85 million unique TCRs, which were held in an early data release. The study placed around 85% of its 350 to 400 genotyped donors in the Caucasian-associated ancestry cluster. Whole-study findings and limits: One variant, a missense change in DCLRE1C, was linked in a later analysis to TCR beta V- and J-gene trimming. A later analysis found most CMV-associated TCR beta chains apparently HLA-restricted.

Germline lookup yields CDR1 MNHNY and CDR2 SVGAGI (reference sequence). The germline V and J ends were trimmed by 7 bases and 6 bases, with 7 bases remaining between them. The CDR3 length is 11 residues. V gene TRBV6-6 combines with J gene TRBJ1-5; a weak D match, TRBD1 (5 bases). The material sequenced was PBMCs. The clonotype was recovered from a woman aged 45 to 65 in good health and CMV-seropositive. CDR3 protein: CASKRGQPQHF. The CDR3 DNA reads as TGTGCCAGCAAAAGGGGTCAGCCCCAGCATTTT.